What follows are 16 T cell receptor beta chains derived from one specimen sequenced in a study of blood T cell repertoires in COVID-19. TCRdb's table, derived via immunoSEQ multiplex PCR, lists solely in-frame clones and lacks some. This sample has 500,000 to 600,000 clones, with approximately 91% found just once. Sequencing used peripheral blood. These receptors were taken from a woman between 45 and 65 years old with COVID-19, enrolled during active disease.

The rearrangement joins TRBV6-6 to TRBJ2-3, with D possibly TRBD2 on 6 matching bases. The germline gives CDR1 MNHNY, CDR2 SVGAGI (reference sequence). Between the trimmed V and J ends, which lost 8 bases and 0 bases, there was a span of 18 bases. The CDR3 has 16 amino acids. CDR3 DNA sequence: TGTGCCAGCGGCCCGACTAGAAATCCTAGCACAGATACGCAGTATTTT. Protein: CASGPTRNPSTDTQYF.

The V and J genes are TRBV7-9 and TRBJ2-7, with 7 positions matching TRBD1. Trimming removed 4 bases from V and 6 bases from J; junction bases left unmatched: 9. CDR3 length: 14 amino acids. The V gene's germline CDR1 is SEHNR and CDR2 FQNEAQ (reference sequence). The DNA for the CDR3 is TGTGCCAGCAGCTCTTCGACAGGGCCCCTCGAGCAGTACTTC. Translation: CASSSSTGPLEQYF.

Here the CDR3 reads CASSLRSANQPQHF. As DNA, the CDR3 is TGTGCCAGCAGTTTGAGGTCAGCTAATCAGCCCCAGCATTTT. This chain connects TRBV6-5 to TRBJ1-5; no firm D call. There are 14 residues in the CDR3. Trimming stripped 4 bases from V and 4 bases from J, with 11 bases between. Germline CDR1 and CDR2: MNHEY and SVGAGI.

As DNA, the CDR3 is TGTGCCAGCAGTTTTTGGGCGCGGGACACTGAAGCTTTCTTT. Encoded protein: CASSFWARDTEAFF. The chain recombines TRBV28 with TRBJ1-1, with D unresolved. Germline lookup yields CDR1 MDHEN and CDR2 SYDVKM. With 3 bases removed from V and 3 bases from J, the gap between germline ends came to 11 bases. This CDR3 is 14 amino acids long.

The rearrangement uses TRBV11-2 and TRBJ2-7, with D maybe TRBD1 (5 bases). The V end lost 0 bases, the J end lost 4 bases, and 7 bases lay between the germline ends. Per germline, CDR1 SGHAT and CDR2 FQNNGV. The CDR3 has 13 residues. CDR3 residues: CASSLETDYEQYF. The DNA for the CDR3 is TGTGCCAGCAGCTTAGAGACAGATTACGAGCAGTACTTC.

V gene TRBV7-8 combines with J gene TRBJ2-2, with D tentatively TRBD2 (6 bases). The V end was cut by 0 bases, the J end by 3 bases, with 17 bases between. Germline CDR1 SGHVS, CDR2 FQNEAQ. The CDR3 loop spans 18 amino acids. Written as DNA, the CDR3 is TGTGCCAGCAGCTTAGCGCCTGGGAATTGGAGGGACACCGGGGAGCTGTTTTTT. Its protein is CASSLAPGNWRDTGELFF.

The CDR3 protein is CASSPGKGGGTEAFF. The DNA of the CDR3 is TGCGCCAGCAGCCCAGGAAAGGGAGGGGGGACTGAAGCTTTCTTT. This sequence joins TRBV4-1 and TRBJ1-1, with a possible D match to TRBD1 (6 bases). The CDR3 extends over 15 amino acids. V was shortened by 4 bases and J by 5 bases, with 17 bases between the two germline ends. The germline CDR1 and CDR2 sequences are MGHRA and YSYEKL.

In DNA form, the CDR3 reads TGTGCCTCCCGAAGAGGGGGCCCCAGGGATGGCTACACCTTC. Translated: CASRRGGPRDGYTF. The rearrangement links TRBV19 to TRBJ1-2; 7 nucleotides match TRBD1. Germline CDR1 is LNHDA and CDR2 is SQIVND (reference sequence). Trimming at V came to 11 bases and at J to 6 bases, leaving 15 bases not matched to a gene. The CDR3 is 14 amino acids.

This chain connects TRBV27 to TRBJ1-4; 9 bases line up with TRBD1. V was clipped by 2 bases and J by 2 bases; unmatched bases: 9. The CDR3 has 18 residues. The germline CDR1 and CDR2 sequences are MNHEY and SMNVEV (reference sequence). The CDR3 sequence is CASSLGQGPFGTNEKLFF. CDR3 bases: TGTGCCAGCAGTTTAGGACAGGGGCCCTTTGGTACTAATGAAAAACTGTTTTTT.

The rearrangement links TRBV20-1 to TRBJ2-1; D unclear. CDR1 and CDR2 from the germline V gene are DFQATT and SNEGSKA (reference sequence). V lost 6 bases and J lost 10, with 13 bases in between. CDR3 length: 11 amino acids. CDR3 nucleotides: TGCAGTGCGGCGCAACCCGGGGAGCAGTTCTTC. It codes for CSAAQPGEQFF.

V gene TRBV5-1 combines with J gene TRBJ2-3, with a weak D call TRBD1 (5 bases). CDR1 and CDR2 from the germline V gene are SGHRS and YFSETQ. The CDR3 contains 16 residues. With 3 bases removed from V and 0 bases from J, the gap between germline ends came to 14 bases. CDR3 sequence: CASSSSKGQSTDTQYF. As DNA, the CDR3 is TGCGCCAGCAGCTCCTCTAAAGGACAAAGCACAGATACGCAGTATTTT.

The CDR3 loop is CASSEGGTSGRDTQYF. In DNA form, the CDR3 reads TGTGCCAGCAGTGAAGGGGGGACTAGCGGGAGGGATACGCAGTATTTT. V usage is TRBV2 and J usage is TRBJ2-3; the match to TRBD2 covers 15 bases. Germline V gives CDR1 SNHLY, CDR2 FYNNEI. V was pared by 1 base and J by 6 bases, with 2 bases of the junction left unmatched. The CDR3 loop spans 16 amino acids.

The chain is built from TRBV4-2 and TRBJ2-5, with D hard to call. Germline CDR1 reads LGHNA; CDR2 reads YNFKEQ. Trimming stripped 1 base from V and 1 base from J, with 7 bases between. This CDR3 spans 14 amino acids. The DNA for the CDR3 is TGTGCCAGCAGCCAAGGCCTATTCCAAGAGACCCAGTACTTC. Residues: CASSQGLFQETQYF.

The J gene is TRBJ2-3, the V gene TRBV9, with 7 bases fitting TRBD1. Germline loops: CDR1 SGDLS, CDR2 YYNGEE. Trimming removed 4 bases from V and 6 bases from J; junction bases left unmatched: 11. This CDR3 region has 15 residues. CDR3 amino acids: CASSRTGQSSDTQYF. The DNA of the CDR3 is TGTGCCAGCAGCCGAACGGGACAGTCCTCCGATACGCAGTATTTT.

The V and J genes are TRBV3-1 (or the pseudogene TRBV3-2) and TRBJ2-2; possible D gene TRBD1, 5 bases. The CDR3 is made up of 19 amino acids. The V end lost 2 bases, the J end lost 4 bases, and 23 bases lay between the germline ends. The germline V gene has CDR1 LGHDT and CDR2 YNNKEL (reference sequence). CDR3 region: CASSQSIQQTVRGTGELFF. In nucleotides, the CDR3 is TGTGCCAGCAGCCAATCAATTCAACAGACAGTTCGAGGCACCGGGGAGCTGTTTTTT.

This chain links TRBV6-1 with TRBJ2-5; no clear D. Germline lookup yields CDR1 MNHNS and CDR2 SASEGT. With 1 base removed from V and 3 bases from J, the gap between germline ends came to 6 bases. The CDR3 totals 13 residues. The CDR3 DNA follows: TGTGCCAGCAGTGAAGGAGGTGAAGAGACCCAGTACTTC. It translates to CASSEGGEETQYF.